A single sample gave rise to the 23 T cell receptor beta chains below, sequenced in a study of Ad26.COV2.S vaccination and SARS-CoV-2 variants. Assay used: immunoSEQ multiplex PCR; TCRdb lists only in-frame clones, some missing. Among 360,000 or so clones listed, around 90% were seen once. Treatment: some 20 received Ad26.COV2.S at low or high dose, single or two shots; a few received placebo; per-sample allocation not given. At day 63 after the first vaccine or placebo injection, samples were drawn. Material: peripheral blood, obtained in a trial of Ad26.COV2.S vaccine versus placebo. The receptors were gathered from a person between 18 and 59 years old who received the Ad26.COV2.S COVID-19 vaccine or a placebo.

Regarding this clone: The junction departs from the called germline gene at one end, perhaps through a read error. The rearrangement joins TRBV2 to TRBJ1-2; maybe TRBD1 (5 bases). The CDR3 length is 12 residues. Germline CDR1 reads SNHLY; CDR2 reads FYNNEI. The CDR3 nucleotides read TGTGCTAGCAGGGAGGCCCTCTATGGCTACACCTTC. This codes for CASREALYGYTF.

This chain joins TRBV5-1 and TRBJ2-7; weak D call: TRBD2 (5 bases). The CDR3 is made up of 15 amino acids. Trimming pared 1 base from V and 2 bases from J, leaving 13 bases between. Germline assignment: CDR1 SGHRS and CDR2 YFSETQ. The CDR3 sequence: CASSLYRGYAYEQYF. CDR3 bases: TGCGCCAGCAGCTTGTACCGCGGGTATGCCTACGAGCAGTACTTC.

The chain uses TRBV4-2 and TRBJ2-5, with 8 nucleotides matching TRBD1. Trimming took 4 bases from V and 1 from J; bases not matched to a gene: 11. Germline assignment: CDR1 LGHNA and CDR2 YNFKEQ. This CDR3 has 17 amino acids. The CDR3 sequence is CASSPTGEGAPQETQYF. DNA for the CDR3: TGTGCCAGCAGCCCGACAGGGGAAGGGGCCCCCCAAGAGACCCAGTACTTC.

The chain is built from TRBV19 and TRBJ1-2, with 8 bases aligning to TRBD1. Germline V gene data show CDR1 as LNHDA and CDR2 as SQIVND (reference sequence). With V trimmed by 5 bases and J by 1 base, 6 bases remained unmatched. The CDR3 covers 15 residues. CDR3 loop: CASSRTGGYNYGYTF. CDR3 in DNA: TGTGCCAGTAGTCGTACAGGGGGTTATAACTATGGCTACACCTTC.

This chain links TRBV30 with TRBJ1-4, with 9 bases identical to TRBD1. The germline V gene has CDR1 GTSNPN and CDR2 SVGIG (reference sequence). With V trimmed by 4 bases and J by 5 bases, 5 bases remained unmatched. CDR3 length equals 14 residues. The CDR3 reads CAWTGQGWNEKLFF. For the CDR3, the DNA is TGTGCCTGGACCGGACAGGGGTGGAATGAAAAACTGTTTTTT.

The gene calls are TRBV5-6 and TRBJ1-5; D gene ambiguous. V lost 0 bases, J lost 5 bases, and 12 bases lay in between. The CDR3 contains 15 residues. CDR1 and CDR2 (germline): SGHDT, YYEEEE. CDR3 sequence reads: CASSLGSGPHQPQHF. In DNA form, the CDR3 reads TGTGCCAGCAGCTTGGGCAGTGGTCCACATCAGCCCCAGCATTTT.

The chain is built from TRBV9 and TRBJ2-2, with 7 bases that match TRBD1. V was clipped by 0 bases and J by 6 bases; unmatched bases: 8. Per the germline V gene, CDR1 is SGDLS and CDR2 is YYNGEE. The CDR3 has 16 amino acids. The CDR3, as DNA: TGTGCCAGCAGCGTAGCAAAAGACAGGGCATCCGGGGAGCTGTTTTTT. This codes for CASSVAKDRASGELFF. Based on the CDR3 plus reference TRBV9 and TRBJ2-2, the full variable domain is DSGVTQTPKHLITATGQRVTLRCSPRSGDLSVYWYQQSLDQGLQFLIQYYNGEERAKGNILERFSAQQFPDLHSELNLSSLELGDSALYFCASSVAKDRASGELFFGEGSRLTVL.

V gene TRBV4-2 combines with J gene TRBJ2-7; 9 nucleotides agree with TRBD2. The CDR3 spans 15 residues. Germline loops: CDR1 LGHNA, CDR2 YNFKEQ. The V segment lost 1 base and the J segment 5 bases; nucleotides outside the gene matches: 6. CDR3 DNA: TGTGCCAGCAGCCAAGGCGGGACTAGCCGGAACGAGCAGTACTTC. This codes for CASSQGGTSRNEQYF.

V and J are TRBV5-6 and TRBJ2-1; D is possibly TRBD2 (6 bases). Germline V lookup: CDR1 SGHDT, CDR2 YYEEEE. The CDR3 covers 13 residues. The ends were cut back, 0 bases at V and 7 bases at J, with 8 bases in the middle. CDR3 loop: CASSLAGGNEQFF. The CDR3 DNA sequence: TGTGCCAGCAGCTTGGCCGGGGGTAATGAGCAGTTCTTC. The full variable domain, rest sourced from reference TRBV5-6 and TRBJ2-1, is DAGVTQSPTHLIKTRGQQVTLRCSPKSGHDTVSWYQQALGQGPQFIFQYYEEEERQRGNFPDRFSGHQFPNYSSELNVNALLLGDSALYLCASSLAGGNEQFFGPGTRLTVL.

This clone has only a few counts. The chain combines TRBV6-2 or TRBV6-3 with TRBJ2-1; 9 bases map to TRBD1. In germline, CDR1 is MNHEY, CDR2 SVGEGT. V shed 4 bases and J 2 bases; nucleotides not matched to a gene: 3. The CDR3 sequence is 15 residues long. Here the CDR3 DNA reads TGTGCCAGCAGTTCGGGGGACAGGGCCTACAATGAGCAGTTCTTC. Its protein is CASSSGDRAYNEQFF.

The chain has TRBV7-9 and TRBJ1-1; TRBD1 matches at 10 bases. The CDR3 runs 15 residues. J lost 0 bases, V lost 5 bases, and 3 bases had no gene match. Germline loops: CDR1 SEHNR, CDR2 FQNEAQ (reference sequence). CDR3 DNA sequence: TGTGCCAGCAGCGCGGGACAGGGGATGAACACTGAAGCTTTCTTT. Translation: CASSAGQGMNTEAFF.

The rearrangement joins TRBV11-2 to TRBJ2-1; no reliable D call. Deletions cut 3 bases from V and 2 bases from J, with 14 bases between. The germline V gene has CDR1 SGHAT and CDR2 FQNNGV. The CDR3 is 16 amino acids. As DNA, the CDR3 is TGTGCCAGCAGCTTCAATTCAGGTTCTGCCTACAATGAGCAGTTCTTC. This encodes CASSFNSGSAYNEQFF.

The chain joins TRBV9 to TRBJ2-1; a possible D gene is TRBD1 (6 bases). The CDR3 is 13 residues long. In germline, CDR1 is SGDLS, CDR2 YYNGEE. Trimming removed 3 bases at V and 4 bases at J, with 8 bases between. This CDR3 is CASSGGQYNEQFF. The CDR3 DNA sequence: TGTGCCAGCAGCGGTGGACAGTACAATGAGCAGTTCTTC.

The chain couples TRBV6-5 to TRBJ1-4, with 7 bases aligning to TRBD1. The germline V gene encodes CDR1 MNHEY and CDR2 SVGAGI. The CDR3 contains 14 residues. V was pared by 6 bases and J by 3 bases, with 4 bases of the junction left unmatched. As DNA, the CDR3 is TGTGCCAGCAGGCACAGGGGACCTAATGAAAAACTGTTTTTT. It translates to CASRHRGPNEKLFF.

On this clone itself: The sample has other DNA sequences that encode this CDR3 too. The genes are TRBV30 and TRBJ1-2; a weak D match, TRBD1 (6 bases). CDR3 length: 14 amino acids. Deletions cut 0 bases from V and 4 bases from J, with 12 bases between. Germline lookup yields CDR1 GTSNPN and CDR2 SVGIG (reference sequence). For the CDR3, the DNA is TGTGCCTGGAGTGTGGGGGGCTCCCTCTATGGCTACACCTTC. As protein: CAWSVGGSLYGYTF.

This chain joins TRBV9 and TRBJ1-2, with unresolved D. The germline V gene encodes CDR1 SGDLS and CDR2 YYNGEE. The CDR3 is made up of 12 amino acids. Trimming shortened V by 2 bases and J by 3 bases, and 5 bases separated the two germline ends. CDR3: CASSVLDYGYTF. CDR3 in DNA: TGTGCCAGCAGCGTCCTAGACTATGGCTACACCTTC.

About this clone: Germline is not matched at one junction end, which may reflect a read error. The chain uses TRBV7-7 and TRBJ2-1; D may correspond to TRBD1 or TRBD2 (5 bases each). Germline lookup yields CDR1 SSHAT and CDR2 FNYEAQ (reference sequence). The CDR3 contains 16 residues. DNA for the CDR3: TGTGCTAGCAGCTCGGGACGGCCCAGCTCCTACAATGAGCAGTTCTTC. Amino acid sequence: CASSSGRPSSYNEQFF. The full variable domain, with the rest looked up from reference TRBV7-7 and TRBJ2-1, is GAGVSQSPRYKVTKRGQDVTLRCDPISSHATLYWYQQALGQGPEFLTYFNYEAQPDKSGLPSDRFSAERPEGSISTLTIQRTEQRDSAMYRCASSSGRPSSYNEQFFGPGTRLTVL.

This chain uses TRBV4-3 with TRBJ2-3; 11 bases agree with TRBD2. The CDR3 sequence is 16 residues long. Germline V gene lookup returns CDR1 LGHNA and CDR2 YSLEER. J was trimmed by 4 bases and V by 6 bases; bases with no gene match: 9. Here the CDR3 reads CASRLGLAELPDTQYF. The CDR3 DNA reads TGCGCCAGCAGACTGGGACTAGCGGAACTCCCAGATACGCAGTATTTT.

The chain uses TRBV19 and TRBJ2-1; 8 nucleotides line up with TRBD1. The CDR3 consists of 19 residues. Germline V lookup: CDR1 LNHDA, CDR2 SQIVND (reference sequence). Germline trimming cut 0 bases from V and 4 bases from J; bases unmatched to any gene: 14. CDR3 residues: CASSIDPQQTGVGYNEQFF. In DNA form, the CDR3 reads TGTGCCAGTAGTATAGATCCCCAGCAGACAGGGGTCGGGTACAATGAGCAGTTCTTC.

This chain joins TRBV3-1 (or the pseudogene TRBV3-2) and TRBJ2-6, with a weak D call TRBD1 (5 bases). This CDR3 region has 14 residues. In germline, CDR1 is LGHDT, CDR2 YNNKEL (reference sequence). Between the trimmed V and J ends, which lost 3 bases and 3 bases, there was a span of 6 bases. CDR3 DNA: TGTGCCAGCAGCCAGGGGCATGGGGCCAACGTCCTGACTTTC. Protein sequence: CASSQGHGANVLTF.

This clone was observed a single time. This chain uses TRBV30 with TRBJ2-2; the D gene is possibly TRBD2 (5 bases). The CDR3 extends over 13 amino acids. Germline-derived CDR1 and CDR2 are GTSNPN and SVGIG (reference sequence). With 1 base removed from V and 3 bases from J, the gap between germline ends came to 6 bases. For the CDR3, the DNA is TGTGCCTGGAGTGGAGGGCACACCGGGGAGCTGTTTTTT. Its translation is CAWSGGHTGELFF.

This chain connects TRBV29-1 to TRBJ2-2; possible D gene TRBD1, 6 bases. Germline V gives CDR1 SQVTM, CDR2 ANQGSEA. V lost 6 bases and J lost 4, with 15 bases in between. The CDR3 totals 14 residues. The CDR3 loop is CSVLGGLGTGELFF. CDR3 sequence (DNA): TGCAGCGTCCTAGGGGGTTTGGGCACCGGGGAGCTGTTTTTT.

This chain joins TRBV15 and TRBJ1-5; weak D call: TRBD1 (6 bases). The germline gives CDR1 LNHNV, CDR2 YYDKDF (reference sequence). This CDR3 comprises 15 residues. V was pared by 3 bases and J by 3 bases, with 12 bases between. This chain's CDR3 is CATSSGRGFNQPQHF. The CDR3 DNA is TGTGCCACCAGCAGCGGCAGGGGTTTCAATCAGCCCCAGCATTTT.